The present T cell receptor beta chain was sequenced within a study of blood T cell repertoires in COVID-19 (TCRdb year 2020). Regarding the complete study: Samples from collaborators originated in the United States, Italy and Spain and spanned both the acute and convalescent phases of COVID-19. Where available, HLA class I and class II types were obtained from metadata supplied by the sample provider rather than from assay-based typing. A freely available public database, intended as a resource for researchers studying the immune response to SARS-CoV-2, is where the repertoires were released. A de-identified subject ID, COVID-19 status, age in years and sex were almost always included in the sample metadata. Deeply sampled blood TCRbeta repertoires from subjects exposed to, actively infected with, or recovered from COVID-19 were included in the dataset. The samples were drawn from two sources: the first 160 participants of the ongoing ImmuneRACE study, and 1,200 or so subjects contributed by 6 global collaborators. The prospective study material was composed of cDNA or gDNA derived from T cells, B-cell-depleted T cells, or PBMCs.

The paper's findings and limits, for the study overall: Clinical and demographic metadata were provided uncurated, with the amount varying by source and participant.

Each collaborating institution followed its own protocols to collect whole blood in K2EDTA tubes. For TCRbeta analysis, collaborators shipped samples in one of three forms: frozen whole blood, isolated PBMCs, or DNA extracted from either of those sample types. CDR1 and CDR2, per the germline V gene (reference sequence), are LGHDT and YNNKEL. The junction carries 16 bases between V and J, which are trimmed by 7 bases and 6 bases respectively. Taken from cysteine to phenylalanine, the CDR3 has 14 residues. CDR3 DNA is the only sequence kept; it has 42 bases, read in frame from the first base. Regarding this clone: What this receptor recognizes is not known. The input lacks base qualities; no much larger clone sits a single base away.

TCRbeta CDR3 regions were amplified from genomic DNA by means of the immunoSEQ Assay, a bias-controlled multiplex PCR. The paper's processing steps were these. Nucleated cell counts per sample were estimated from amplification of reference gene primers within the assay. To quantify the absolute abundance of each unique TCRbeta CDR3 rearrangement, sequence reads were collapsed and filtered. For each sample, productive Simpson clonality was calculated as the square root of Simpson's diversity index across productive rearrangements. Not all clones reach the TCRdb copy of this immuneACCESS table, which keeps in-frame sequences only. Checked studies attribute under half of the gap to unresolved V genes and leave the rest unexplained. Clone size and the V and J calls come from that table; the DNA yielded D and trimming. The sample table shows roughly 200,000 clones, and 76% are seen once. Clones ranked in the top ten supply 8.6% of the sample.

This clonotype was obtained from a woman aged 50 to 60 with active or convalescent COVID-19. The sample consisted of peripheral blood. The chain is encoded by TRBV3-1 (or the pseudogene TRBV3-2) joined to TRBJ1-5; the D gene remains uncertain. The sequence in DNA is TGTGCCAGCACCCCCTTACCCGGTAGTCAGCCCCAGCATTTT. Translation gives CASTPLPGSQPQHF.